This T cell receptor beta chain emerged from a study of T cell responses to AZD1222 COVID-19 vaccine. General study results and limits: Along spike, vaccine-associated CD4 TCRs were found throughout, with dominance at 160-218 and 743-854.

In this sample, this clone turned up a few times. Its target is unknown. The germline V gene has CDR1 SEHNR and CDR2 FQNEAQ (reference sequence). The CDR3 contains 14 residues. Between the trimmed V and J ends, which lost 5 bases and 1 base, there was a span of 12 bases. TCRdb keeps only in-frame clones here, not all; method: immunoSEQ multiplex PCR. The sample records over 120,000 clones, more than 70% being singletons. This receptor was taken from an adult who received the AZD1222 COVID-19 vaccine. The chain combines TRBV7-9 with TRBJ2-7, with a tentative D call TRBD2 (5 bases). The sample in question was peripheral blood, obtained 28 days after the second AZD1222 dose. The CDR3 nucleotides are TGTGCCAGCAGCGCTGACTATCCTTCCTACGAGCAGTACTTC. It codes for CASSADYPSYEQYF.